This entry lists 19 T cell receptor beta chains sequenced from one sample in a study of blood T cell repertoires in COVID-19. Sequenced by immunoSEQ multiplex PCR; TCRdb stores in-frame clones only, minus some. The sample records some 500,000 clones, 88% being singletons. Sequencing was performed on PBMCs or T cells enriched from blood (not recorded which). All receptors come from a woman in her forties who had recovered from COVID-19.

This sequence joins TRBV21-1 and TRBJ1-2; the DNA was not used to check the table's D call, TRBD1. TRBV21-1 represents a pseudogene. This CDR3 is built from 16 residues. The CDR3 nucleotides read TGTGCCAGCAGCAAAAAGGACAGGGGGGAATGGTATGGCTACACCTTC. Its translation: CASSKKDRGEWYGYTF.

This clone was observed a few times. The V and J genes are TRBV24-1 and TRBJ2-1; 10 nucleotides align to TRBD2. The V and J ends lost 2 bases and 2 bases, in that order; junction bases with no gene match: 2. This CDR3 spans 16 amino acids. Germline CDR1 is KGHDR and CDR2 is SFDVKD. Written as DNA, the CDR3 is TGTGCCACCAGTGATTCGCTAGCGGGAGCCTACAATGAGCAGTTCTTC. This gives the protein CATSDSLAGAYNEQFF.

The gene calls are TRBV5-1 and TRBJ2-7, with a possible D match to TRBD1 (7 bases). From germline, CDR1 is SGHRS and CDR2 YFSETQ. The CDR3 has 15 residues. V lost 4 bases and J 3 bases, leaving 17 bases between the germline ends. CDR3 DNA sequence: TGCGCCAGCAGCGCCCAGGGGGGTCGAGGCTACGAGCAGTACTTC. It encodes CASSAQGGRGYEQYF. Complete variable domain (other parts from reference TRBV5-1 and TRBJ2-7): KAGVTQTPRYLIKTRGQQVTLSCSPISGHRSVSWYQQTPGQGLQFLFEYFSETQRNKGNFPGRFSGRQFSNSRSEMNVSTLELGDSALYLCASSAQGGRGYEQYFGPGTRLTVT.

This chain joins TRBV7-9 and TRBJ1-4; TRBD1 matches at 9 bases. J lost 5 bases, V lost 5 bases, and 6 bases had no gene match. Germline CDR1 is SEHNR and CDR2 is FQNEAQ (reference sequence). The CDR3 is 15 residues long. The CDR3 region is CASSGKGTGNEKLFF. The CDR3 coding sequence is TGTGCCAGCAGCGGCAAAGGGACAGGGAATGAAAAACTGTTTTTT.

In its sample, this clone was seen once. V is TRBV11-2 and J is TRBJ2-7, with TRBD2 identical over 9 bases. The CDR3 covers 17 residues. V lost 1 base to trimming and J lost 2 bases; unmatched junction nucleotides: 9. The germline CDR1 and CDR2 sequences are SGHAT and FQNNGV. CDR3 DNA sequence: TGTGCCAGCAGCTTAGCGTCTAGCGGGGCAAACACCTACGAGCAGTACTTC. It is translated as CASSLASSGANTYEQYF.

The J gene is TRBJ1-1, the V gene TRBV3-1 (or the pseudogene TRBV3-2); TRBD1 agrees at 10 bases. The CDR3 is 16 amino acids. The V gene's germline CDR1 is LGHDT and CDR2 YNNKEL (reference sequence). Unmatched junction bases numbered 9, after V lost 3 bases and J lost 5 bases. The CDR3 DNA reads as TGTGCCAGCAGCCACGGGACAGGGGATGTTGGAACTGAAGCTTTCTTT. Residues: CASSHGTGDVGTEAFF.

The chain links TRBV6-1 to TRBJ1-3; 8 bases are shared with TRBD1. With V trimmed by 1 base and J by 3 bases, 5 bases remained unmatched. The germline CDR1 and CDR2 sequences are MNHNS and SASEGT. CDR3 length equals 16 residues. CDR3 bases: TGTGCCAGCAGTGAAGTAACAGGGGGGTTTGGAAACACCATATATTTT. Protein sequence: CASSEVTGGFGNTIYF.

This rearrangement joins TRBV27 to TRBJ2-7, with TRBD2 matching 8 bases. The germline CDR1 and CDR2 sequences are MNHEY and SMNVEV (reference sequence). With V trimmed by 0 bases and J by 3 bases, 1 base remained unmatched. CDR3 length equals 14 residues. The CDR3 nucleotides read TGTGCCAGCAGTTTATCGGGACTAGTCTACGAGCAGTACTTC. Encoded protein: CASSLSGLVYEQYF.

This clone was detected only once. The V and J genes are TRBV7-2 and TRBJ2-7; D is unresolved. CDR3 length equals 13 residues. V lost 2 bases and J 4 bases, leaving 9 bases between the germline ends. Germline CDR1 is SGHTA and CDR2 is FQGNSA. The CDR3 protein is CASSLLQAYEQYF. In nucleotides, the CDR3 is TGTGCCAGCAGCTTACTCCAAGCTTACGAGCAGTACTTC.

This chain uses TRBV2 with TRBJ1-5; D remains ambiguous. Deletions cut 5 bases from V and 2 bases from J, with 10 bases between. CDR3 length: 14 amino acids. Germline CDR1 is SNHLY and CDR2 is FYNNEI. DNA of the CDR3: TGTGCCAGCAGTCTTTTGGCAGGCAATCAGCCCCAGCATTTT. Residues: CASSLLAGNQPQHF.

The genes are TRBV9 and TRBJ2-5; 8 bases line up with TRBD2. Unmatched junction bases numbered 5, after V lost 2 bases and J lost 5 bases. The CDR3 has 14 amino acids. Germline CDR1 SGDLS, CDR2 YYNGEE. The CDR3 sequence is CASSVDSGMETQYF. CDR3 in DNA: TGTGCCAGCAGCGTCGATAGCGGGATGGAGACCCAGTACTTC.

V usage is TRBV9 and J usage is TRBJ1-2; D gene unclear. Germline assignment: CDR1 SGDLS and CDR2 YYNGEE. V was clipped by 0 bases and J by 1 base, with 13 bases between them. This CDR3 contains 16 residues. CDR3 DNA sequence: TGTGCCAGCAGCGTAGATGTGAGGCCAAATAACTATGGCTACACCTTC. This encodes CASSVDVRPNNYGYTF.

V and J are TRBV6-5 and TRBJ2-5; TRBD1 matches 8 bases. Trimming at V came to 5 bases and at J to 7 bases, leaving 12 bases not matched to a gene. This CDR3 contains 15 residues. The germline gives CDR1 MNHEY, CDR2 SVGAGI. CDR3 protein: CASSRTGSQVGTQYF. The DNA of the CDR3 is TGTGCCAGCAGTCGGACAGGGTCCCAAGTAGGGACCCAGTACTTC.

The V and J genes are TRBV6-5 and TRBJ1-1, with TRBD1 matching over 7 bases. Germline V gives CDR1 MNHEY, CDR2 SVGAGI. The CDR3 consists of 14 residues. Unmatched junction bases numbered 7, after V lost 6 bases and J lost 3 bases. The CDR3 here is CASRFGQAYTEAFF. The CDR3 DNA sequence: TGTGCCAGCAGATTCGGACAGGCTTACACTGAAGCTTTCTTT.

The chain joins TRBV28 to TRBJ1-5; TRBD1 is a possible D gene (5 bases). CDR1 and CDR2 (germline): MDHEN, SYDVKM. The CDR3 is 21 amino acids. The V gene lost 2 bases and the J gene lost 5 bases, with 31 bases spanning the gap. The chain's CDR3 is CASSLELTLGPKAAGYQPQHF. CDR3 DNA: TGTGCCAGCAGTTTAGAGCTGACCCTGGGACCCAAGGCAGCGGGGTATCAGCCCCAGCATTTT.

Only a few counts were recorded for this clone. The chain joins TRBV7-6 to TRBJ1-2, with D possibly TRBD1 on 6 matching bases. This CDR3 comprises 15 residues. V was cut by 5 bases and J by 0 bases, with 13 bases left in between. The germline gives CDR1 SGHVS, CDR2 FNYEAQ. The CDR3 sequence is CASSATDSTNYGYTF. CDR3 coding DNA: TGTGCCAGCAGCGCCACGGACAGTACTAACTATGGCTACACCTTC.

The chain carries TRBV25-1 and TRBJ1-2; D may be TRBD1 (6 bases). Trimming took off 3 bases at V and 0 bases at J, with 11 bases between the two ends. Germline V CDR1 and CDR2: MGHDK, SYGVNS. The length of the CDR3 is 15 residues. The CDR3 region is CASSESGAANYGYTF. CDR3 DNA: TGTGCCAGCAGTGAGTCAGGGGCAGCTAACTATGGCTACACCTTC.

On this clone: Mismatch with germline at one junction end may stem from a read error. The V call is TRBV5-4, the J call TRBJ1-4; TRBD1 aligns across 9 bases. Germline V gene data show CDR1 as SGHNT and CDR2 as YYREEE (reference sequence). The CDR3 extends over 14 amino acids. The CDR3 spells CASSLLGQGFSPSF. The CDR3 DNA is TGTGCCAGCAGCTTATTGGGACAGGGTTTTTCTCCCTCTTTT.

This clone was found a few times. This sequence joins TRBV5-1 and TRBJ1-3; 11 bases agree with TRBD1. Germline V CDR1 and CDR2: SGHRS, YFSETQ. The CDR3 loop spans 15 amino acids. After removal of 4 bases from V and 2 bases from J, the junction contained 2 bases not matched to a gene. In DNA form, the CDR3 reads TGCGCCAGCAGCCGGGACAGGGGGGCTGGAAACACCATATATTTT. It codes for CASSRDRGAGNTIYF. Supplemented by reference TRBV5-1 and TRBJ1-3, the full variable domain reads KAGVTQTPRYLIKTRGQQVTLSCSPISGHRSVSWYQQTPGQGLQFLFEYFSETQRNKGNFPGRFSGRQFSNSRSEMNVSTLELGDSALYLCASSRDRGAGNTIYFGEGSWLTVV.